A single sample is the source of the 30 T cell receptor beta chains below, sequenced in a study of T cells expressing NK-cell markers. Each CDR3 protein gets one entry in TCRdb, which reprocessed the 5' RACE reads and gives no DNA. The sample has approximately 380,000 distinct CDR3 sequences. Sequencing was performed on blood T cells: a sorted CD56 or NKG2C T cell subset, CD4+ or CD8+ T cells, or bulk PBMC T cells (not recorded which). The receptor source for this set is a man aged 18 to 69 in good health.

CDR3: CASSLYGQGLGNTIYF. The rearrangement joins TRBV28 to TRBJ1-3; the D call of TRBD1 rests on TCRdb alone, since no DNA is present to check it. The CDR3 extends over 16 amino acids. In germline, CDR1 is MDHEN, CDR2 SYDVKM.

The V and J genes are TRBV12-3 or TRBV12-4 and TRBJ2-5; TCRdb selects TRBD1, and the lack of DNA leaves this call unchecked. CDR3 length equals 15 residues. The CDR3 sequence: CASRSWGQGGETQYF.

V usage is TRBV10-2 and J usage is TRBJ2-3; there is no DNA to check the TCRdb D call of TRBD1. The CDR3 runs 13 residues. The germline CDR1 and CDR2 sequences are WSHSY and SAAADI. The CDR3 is CASSVSGTDTQYF.

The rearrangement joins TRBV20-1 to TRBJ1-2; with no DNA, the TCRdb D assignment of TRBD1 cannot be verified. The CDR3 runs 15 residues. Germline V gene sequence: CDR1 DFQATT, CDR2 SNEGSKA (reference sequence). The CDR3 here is CSARGDRSTGYGYTF.

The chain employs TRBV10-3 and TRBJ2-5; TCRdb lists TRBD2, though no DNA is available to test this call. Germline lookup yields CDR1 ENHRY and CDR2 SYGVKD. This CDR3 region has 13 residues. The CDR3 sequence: CAIGGAFQETQYF.

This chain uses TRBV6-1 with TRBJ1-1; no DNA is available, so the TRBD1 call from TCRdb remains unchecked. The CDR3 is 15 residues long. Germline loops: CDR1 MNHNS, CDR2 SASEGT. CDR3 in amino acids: CASKDRGLPLPEAFF.

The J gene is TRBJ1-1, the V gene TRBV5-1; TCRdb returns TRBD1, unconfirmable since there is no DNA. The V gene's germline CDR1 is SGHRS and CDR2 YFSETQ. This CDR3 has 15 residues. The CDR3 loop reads CASSDRYPPNTEAFF.

The chain's CDR3 is CASSFRQGSDTQYF. The chain links TRBV3-1 to TRBJ2-3; TCRdb's assignment of TRBD1 cannot be checked, as there is no DNA. The CDR3 length is 14 residues. Germline-derived CDR1 and CDR2 are LGHDT and YNNKEL (reference sequence).

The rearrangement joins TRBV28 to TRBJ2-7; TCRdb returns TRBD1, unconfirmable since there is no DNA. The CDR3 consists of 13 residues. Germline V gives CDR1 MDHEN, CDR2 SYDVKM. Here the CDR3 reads CASKRGAVYEQYF.

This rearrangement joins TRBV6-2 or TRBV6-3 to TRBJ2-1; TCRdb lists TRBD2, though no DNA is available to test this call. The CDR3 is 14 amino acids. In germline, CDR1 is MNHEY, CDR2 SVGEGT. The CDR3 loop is CASSYKRTYNEQFF.

The chain's CDR3 is CASSLRAPYEQYF. The V gene is TRBV5-1, the J gene TRBJ2-7; the TCRdb call, TRBD1, lacks DNA for checking. Germline V gives CDR1 SGHRS, CDR2 YFSETQ. The CDR3 loop spans 13 amino acids.

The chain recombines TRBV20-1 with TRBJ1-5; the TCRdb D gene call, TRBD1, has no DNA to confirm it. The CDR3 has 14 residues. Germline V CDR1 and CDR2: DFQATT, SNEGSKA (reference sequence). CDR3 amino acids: CSARDHRTGQPQHF.

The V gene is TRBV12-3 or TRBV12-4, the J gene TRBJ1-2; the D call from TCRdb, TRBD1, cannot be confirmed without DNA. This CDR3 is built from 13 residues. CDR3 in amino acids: CASSRTAWGGYTF.

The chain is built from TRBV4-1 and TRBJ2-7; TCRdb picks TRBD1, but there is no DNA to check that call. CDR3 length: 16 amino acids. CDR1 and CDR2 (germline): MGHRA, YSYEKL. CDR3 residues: CASSPRFTEGFYEQYF.

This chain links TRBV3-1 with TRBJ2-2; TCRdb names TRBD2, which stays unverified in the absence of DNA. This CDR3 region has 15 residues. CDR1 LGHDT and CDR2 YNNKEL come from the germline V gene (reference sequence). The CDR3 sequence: CASSQFAGGNGELFF.

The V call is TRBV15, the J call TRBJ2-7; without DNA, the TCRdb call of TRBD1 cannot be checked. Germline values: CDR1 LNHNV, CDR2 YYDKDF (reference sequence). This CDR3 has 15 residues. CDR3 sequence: CATSRDPGQGNEQYF.

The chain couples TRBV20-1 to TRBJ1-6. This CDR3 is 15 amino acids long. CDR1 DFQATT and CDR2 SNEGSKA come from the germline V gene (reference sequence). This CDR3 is CSAPEQSSYNSPLHF.

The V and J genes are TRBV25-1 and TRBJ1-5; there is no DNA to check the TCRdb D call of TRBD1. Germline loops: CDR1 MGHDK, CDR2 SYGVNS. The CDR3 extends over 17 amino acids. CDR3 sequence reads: CASSRIGLGRGSQPQHF.

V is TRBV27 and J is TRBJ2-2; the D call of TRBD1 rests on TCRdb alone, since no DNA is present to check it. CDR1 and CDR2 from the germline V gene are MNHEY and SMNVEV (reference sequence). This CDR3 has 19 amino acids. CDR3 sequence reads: CASSLLGLAGTGLAGELFF.

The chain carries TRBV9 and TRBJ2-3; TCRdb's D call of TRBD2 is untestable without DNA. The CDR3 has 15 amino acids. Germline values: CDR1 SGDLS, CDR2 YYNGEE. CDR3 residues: CASSVGRRNTDTQYF.

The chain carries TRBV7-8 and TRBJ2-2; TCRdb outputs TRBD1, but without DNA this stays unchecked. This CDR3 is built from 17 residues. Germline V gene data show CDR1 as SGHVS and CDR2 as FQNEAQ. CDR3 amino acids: CASSPGRRQRNTGELFF.

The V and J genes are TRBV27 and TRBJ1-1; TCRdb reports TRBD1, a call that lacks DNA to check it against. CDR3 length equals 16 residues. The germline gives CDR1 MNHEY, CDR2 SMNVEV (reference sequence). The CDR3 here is CASSTGVQKTNTEAFF.

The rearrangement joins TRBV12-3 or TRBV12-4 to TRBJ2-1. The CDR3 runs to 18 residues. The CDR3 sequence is CASSLATRLGSSYNEQFF.

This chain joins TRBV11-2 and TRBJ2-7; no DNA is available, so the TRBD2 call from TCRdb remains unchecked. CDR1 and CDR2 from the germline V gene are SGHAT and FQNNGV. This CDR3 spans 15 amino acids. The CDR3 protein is CASSSERLAVHEQYF.

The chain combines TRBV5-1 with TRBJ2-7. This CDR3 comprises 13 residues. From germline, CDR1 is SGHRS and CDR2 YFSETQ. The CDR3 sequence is CASSHSLMNEQYF.

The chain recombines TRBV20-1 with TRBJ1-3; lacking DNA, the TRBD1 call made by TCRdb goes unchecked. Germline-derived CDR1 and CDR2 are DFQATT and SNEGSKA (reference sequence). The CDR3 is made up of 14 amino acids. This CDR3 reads CSARQGAWGNTIYF.

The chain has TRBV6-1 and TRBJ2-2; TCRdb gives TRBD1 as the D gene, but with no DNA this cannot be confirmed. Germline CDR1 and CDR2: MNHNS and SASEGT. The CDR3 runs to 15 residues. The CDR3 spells CAIRDRGWNTGELFF.

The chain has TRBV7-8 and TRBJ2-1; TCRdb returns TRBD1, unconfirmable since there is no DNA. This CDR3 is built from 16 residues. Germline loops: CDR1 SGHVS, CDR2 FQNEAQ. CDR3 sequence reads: CASSFSDRARYNEQFF.

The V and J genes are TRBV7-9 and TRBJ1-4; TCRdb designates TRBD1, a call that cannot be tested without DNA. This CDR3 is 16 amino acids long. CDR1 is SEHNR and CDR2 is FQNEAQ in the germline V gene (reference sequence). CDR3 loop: CASSSTTGLTNEKLFF.

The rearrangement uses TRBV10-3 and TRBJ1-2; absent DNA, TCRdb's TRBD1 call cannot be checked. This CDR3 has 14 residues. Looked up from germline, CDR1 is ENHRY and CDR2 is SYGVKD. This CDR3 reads CAIRDDRDKYGYTF.